This is a list of T cell receptor beta chains from one sample in a study of shared clonotypes between healthy human individuals. Libraries were prepared by immunoSEQ multiplex PCR; TCRdb keeps only in-frame clonotypes and omits some of them. The repertoire has over 1.5 million clones, approximately 98% of them found once; the top ten carry approximately 0.44%. Material: naive CD4+ T cells sorted from blood. These TCRs come from a man aged 25-45 years in good health. Both conserved end residues are part of each CDR3. Each record gives: J gene, clone size, V gene, D gene, CDR3 DNA, CDR3 protein. D genes are given only for firm matches. Size is stated for part of the rows, as once, few or many counts, or as a class when the clone is expanded.

>TRBJ2-7|NA|TRBV5-4|TRBD2
TGTGCCAGCAGCTTACGGATGACTAGCAGCGAGCAGTACTTC
CASSLRMTSSEQYF
>TRBJ1-5|NA|TRBV6-1|TRBD1
TGTGCCAGCAGTGGTTCTCGAGGGACAGCCTATAGCAATCAGCCCCAGCATTTT
CASSGSRGTAYSNQPQHF
>TRBJ2-7|NA|TRBV28|NA
TGTGCCAGCAAGGGTGGAACTGGGCCTGACGAGCAGTACTTC
CASKGGTGPDEQYF
>TRBJ2-5|NA|TRBV29-1|NA
TGCAGCGTGACCTTAGGGGAGACCCAGTACTTC
CSVTLGETQYF
>TRBJ2-2|NA|TRBV27|TRBD2
TGTGCCAGCACCATACTAGCGGGAGGATCCGCAAACACCGGGGAGCTGTTTTTT
CASTILAGGSANTGELFF
>TRBJ2-2|NA|TRBV7-3|TRBD2
TGTGCCAGCAGCTTGGGACTAGCGGGATGGGGCACCGGGGAGCTGTTTTTT
CASSLGLAGWGTGELFF
>TRBJ2-7|NA|TRBV5-4|TRBD1
TGTGCCAGCAGCCGCGACAGGGCTTACGAGCAGTACTTC
CASSRDRAYEQYF
>TRBJ2-1|once|TRBV19|TRBD1
TGTGCCAGTAACCCGCTGGGACAGGCCCCCGTTGAGCAGTTCTTC
CASNPLGQAPVEQFF
>TRBJ2-1|NA|TRBV29-1|NA
TGCAGCGTTGCTTTAGGCGGGAACCGTCGTAGGAATGAGCAGTTCTTC
CSVALGGNRRRNEQFF
>TRBJ2-7|NA|TRBV28|TRBD1
TGTGCCAGCAGCTGGACAGGTCTCTACGAGCAGTACTTC
CASSWTGLYEQYF
>TRBJ2-3|NA|TRBV10-3|NA
TGTGCCATCAGTGAGGCTAGCGGCACAGATACGCAGTATTTT
CAISEASGTDTQYF
>TRBJ2-5|NA|TRBV5-1|NA
TGCGCCAGCAGCACCGAGAAACGGACCCTAGAGACCCAGTACTTC
CASSTEKRTLETQYF
>TRBJ2-1|NA|TRBV19|TRBD2
TGTGCCAGTAGTATGGAGCGCGGGAGCGCCTACAATGAGCAGTTCTTC
CASSMERGSAYNEQFF
>TRBJ1-3|NA|TRBV10-1|NA
TGCGCCAGCAGTGAGTCGGGGGCTGGAAACACCATATATTTT
CASSESGAGNTIYF
>TRBJ2-7|NA|TRBV6-1|TRBD1
TGTGCCAGCAGTGCCGGGACAGGGCGGGAGCAGTACTTC
CASSAGTGREQYF
>TRBJ2-1|once|TRBV6-1|TRBD2
TGTGCCAGCAGGGTTGGTGGACTAGCGCAGTTCTTC
CASRVGGLAQFF
>TRBJ2-2|NA|TRBV27|NA
TGTGCCAGCAGCTTCCGACGGACAGACTTAGATCGCCACACCGGGGAGCTGTTTTTT
CASSFRRTDLDRHTGELFF
>TRBJ2-7|NA|TRBV5-1|NA
TGCGCCAGCAGCAAAGCGGGACAGGACTACGAGCAGTACTTC
CASSKAGQDYEQYF
>TRBJ2-7|NA|TRBV18|NA
TGTGCCAGCTCACCATCTAGAGGGCAGGGAGCCTACGAGCAGTACTTC
CASSPSRGQGAYEQYF
>TRBJ2-7|NA|TRBV5-6|NA
TGTGCCAGCAGCCTAGGACGGAGAGACGAGCAGTACTTC
CASSLGRRDEQYF
>TRBJ2-3|NA|TRBV7-8|NA
TGTGCCAGCAGCTACATTAGAGACGGGGACTTCCACACCGGGGCTACGCAGTATTTT
CASSYIRDGDFHTGATQYF
>TRBJ2-1|NA|TRBV5-4|TRBD1
TGTGCCAGCAGCTTTAGGGACAGGGGGCTGAATGAGCAGTTCTTC
CASSFRDRGLNEQFF
>TRBJ1-4|NA|TRBV7-2|TRBD1
TGTGCCAGCAGCGTAGGACAGGGTGAAAAACTGTTTTTT
CASSVGQGEKLFF
>TRBJ2-7|NA|TRBV6-1|TRBD2
TGTGCCAGCGCCTTAGCGGGAGGGCCCTACGAGCAGTACTTC
CASALAGGPYEQYF
>TRBJ2-1|NA|TRBV27|TRBD2
TGTGCCAGCAGCAACCGGGACTACGTGACCTTAGCACCGTTCTTC
CASSNRDYVTLAPFF
>TRBJ2-7|NA|TRBV5-1|TRBD2
TGCGCCAGCAGCCTTGTCGGGACTAGAAAACACCACGAGCAGTACTTC
CASSLVGTRKHHEQYF
>TRBJ1-4|NA|TRBV18|NA
TGTGCCAGCTCTCTCAAGAGTTATACAGGGTACCCTAATGAAAAACTGTTTTTT
CASSLKSYTGYPNEKLFF
>TRBJ2-3|NA|TRBV30|NA
TGTGCCTGGAGTTCCCCGGGAATGTTGCGGCACGGTACGCAGTATTTT
CAWSSPGMLRHGTQYF
>TRBJ2-7|NA|TRBV5-1|TRBD2
TGCGCCAGCAGTTTCGGGACTAGTTACGAGCAGTACTTC
CASSFGTSYEQYF
>TRBJ2-5|once|TRBV28|NA
TGTGCCAGCAGTTTATCGGCAGTAGGTCAGACCCAGTACTTC
CASSLSAVGQTQYF
>TRBJ2-7|once|TRBV5-1|NA
TGCGCCAGCAGCCTCCAGGGATCAAGCGGCGAGCAGTACTTC
CASSLQGSSGEQYF
>TRBJ2-5|once|TRBV2|NA
TGTGCCAGCAGGACGGATGAAGAGACCCAGTACTTC
CASRTDEETQYF
>TRBJ2-7|NA|TRBV7-9|TRBD2
TGTGCCAGCAGCACGGGACTAGCGGGAGCTTCATACGAGCAGTACTTC
CASSTGLAGASYEQYF
>TRBJ2-7|NA|TRBV5-1|TRBD1
TGCGCCAGCAGCCGGACAGGGTTAGGAAGCGAGCAGTACTTC
CASSRTGLGSEQYF
>TRBJ2-2|NA|TRBV7-9|NA
TGTGCCAGCAGCTTAGTTGTCGGGAGTTACACCGGGGAGCTGTTTTTT
CASSLVVGSYTGELFF
>TRBJ2-1|NA|TRBV19|TRBD2
TGTGCCAGTACCCTATTACTAGCGGGAGGGATTAATGAGCAGTTCTTC
CASTLLLAGGINEQFF
>TRBJ2-5|NA|TRBV9|NA
TGTGCCAGCAGCGTTGGCGTCCAAGAGACCCAGTACTTC
CASSVGVQETQYF
>TRBJ2-2|NA|TRBV5-4|NA
TGTGCCAGCAGCTTGCAACAGGCGGGGTTCACCGGGGAGCTGTTTTTT
CASSLQQAGFTGELFF
>TRBJ1-2|once|TRBV4-1|TRBD1
TGCGCCAGCAGCCCGGGACAGGGGATTCGAGGCTACACCTTC
CASSPGQGIRGYTF
>TRBJ1-1|NA|TRBV5-1|NA
TGCGCCAGCAGCTTGACAACAGGTTCCTCAGAAGCTTTCTTT
CASSLTTGSSEAFF
>TRBJ2-1|NA|TRBV14|TRBD2
TGTGCCAGCAGCCATTTGCAAGCGGGAACTTACAATGAGCAGTTCTTC
CASSHLQAGTYNEQFF